These 12 T cell receptor beta chains were sequenced from one sample in a study of blood T cell repertoires in COVID-19. Clones were read by immunoSEQ multiplex PCR, and TCRdb kept only the in-frame ones, dropping some. This sample yields about 270,000 clones, of which 80% to 90% are seen a single time; approximately 12% belongs to the top ten. Specimen: peripheral blood. Receptors originate from a woman under 40 with COVID-19, enrolled during active disease.

J is TRBJ2-7 and V is TRBV7-9; D gene ambiguous. The germline CDR1 and CDR2 sequences are SEHNR and FQNEAQ (reference sequence). Trimming took off 6 bases at V and 1 base at J, with 16 bases between the two ends. The CDR3 runs to 15 residues. The CDR3 DNA is TGTGCCAGCAGTTCAACGATGGGCAGTTCCTACGAGCAGTACTTC. The encoded protein is CASSSTMGSSYEQYF. Full variable domain (remainder filled in from reference TRBV7-9 and TRBJ2-7): DTGVSQNPRHKITKRGQNVTFRCDPISEHNRLYWYRQTLGQGPEFLTYFQNEAQLEKSRLLSDRFSAERPKGSFSTLEIQRTEQGDSAMYLCASSSTMGSSYEQYFGPGTRLTVT.

This clone came up a few times. The rearrangement links TRBV11-2 to TRBJ1-1; 7 positions match TRBD1. Germline CDR1 SGHAT, CDR2 FQNNGV. Unmatched junction bases numbered 11, after V lost 5 bases and J lost 5 bases. This CDR3 has 15 residues. CDR3 in amino acids: CASSHDRESWTEAFF. The CDR3 region has the DNA TGTGCCAGCAGCCACGACAGGGAATCATGGACTGAAGCTTTCTTT.

This clone is a singleton in its sample. The chain joins TRBV28 to TRBJ2-7, with 8 bases identical to TRBD1. The CDR3 spans 13 residues. The germline gives CDR1 MDHEN, CDR2 SYDVKM. V was pared by 6 bases and J by 2 bases, with 3 bases of the junction left unmatched. In DNA form, the CDR3 reads TGTGCCAGCAGCCGACAGGGGCCCTACGAGCAGTACTTC. It is translated as CASSRQGPYEQYF.

J is TRBJ2-7 and V is TRBV11-2, with 10 bases fitting TRBD1. Trimming at V came to 5 bases and at J to 2 bases, leaving 9 bases not matched to a gene. This CDR3 is 16 amino acids long. Germline V lookup: CDR1 SGHAT, CDR2 FQNNGV. CDR3 region: CASSLGTGDIPYEQYF. In DNA, the CDR3 is TGTGCCAGCAGCCTTGGGACAGGGGATATCCCCTACGAGCAGTACTTC.

The rearrangement uses TRBV7-6 and TRBJ1-1; 9 nucleotides line up with TRBD1. The V segment lost 3 bases and the J segment 1 base; nucleotides outside the gene matches: 0. The CDR3 consists of 14 residues. CDR1 SGHVS and CDR2 FNYEAQ come from the germline V gene. In nucleotides, the CDR3 is TGTGCCAGCAGCTTGGACAGGGGGAACACTGAAGCTTTCTTT. Translating it yields CASSLDRGNTEAFF.

The chain carries TRBV4-1 and TRBJ2-7, with a possible D match to TRBD1 (6 bases). The CDR3 consists of 15 residues. The V gene lost 2 bases and the J gene lost 2 bases, with 13 bases spanning the gap. Germline-derived CDR1 and CDR2 are MGHRA and YSYEKL. In DNA, the CDR3 is TGCGCCAGCAGCCAACTAACAGGGTATGCCTACGAGCAGTACTTC. This codes for CASSQLTGYAYEQYF.

Written as DNA, the CDR3 is TGTGCCAGCAGATTCTCCGGTGAGCAGTTCTTC. This codes for CASRFSGEQFF. The chain is built from TRBV12-3 or TRBV12-4 and TRBJ2-1; D is unresolved. This CDR3 has 11 residues. Trimming stripped 6 bases from V and 9 bases from J, with 9 bases between.

This chain uses TRBV5-1 with TRBJ2-7; TRBD2 might be the D (5 bases). This CDR3 is 14 amino acids long. Germline V CDR1 and CDR2: SGHRS, YFSETQ. V lost 0 bases and J lost 7, with 14 bases in between. The CDR3 sequence: CASSLDGRSGEQYF. CDR3 in DNA: TGCGCCAGCAGCTTGGATGGCCGTTCGGGGGAGCAGTACTTC.

This chain joins TRBV10-3 and TRBJ2-3, with D possibly matching TRBD2 (5 bases). The germline CDR1 and CDR2 sequences are ENHRY and SYGVKD. The CDR3 runs 14 residues. The V end lost 1 base, the J end lost 12 bases, and 17 bases lay between the germline ends. CDR3 protein: CAISELDGGPTQYF. The CDR3 DNA follows: TGTGCCATCAGTGAGTTGGACGGAGGCCCTACCCAGTATTTT.

The chain carries TRBV5-4 and TRBJ2-3; 10 bases fit TRBD1. Per the germline V gene, CDR1 is SGHNT and CDR2 is YYREEE (reference sequence). V lost 4 bases, J lost 9 bases, and 8 bases stayed unmatched. The CDR3 totals 14 residues. CDR3 protein: CASSAGQGSGTQYF. The DNA of the CDR3 is TGTGCCAGCAGCGCGGGACAGGGGTCGGGCACGCAGTATTTT.

The J gene is TRBJ2-5, the V gene TRBV5-4, with TRBD1 identical over 8 bases. Germline V gives CDR1 SGHNT, CDR2 YYREEE (reference sequence). V was clipped by 3 bases and J by 3 bases; unmatched bases: 7. The CDR3 runs 15 residues. This CDR3 is CASSYWDRREETQYF. The CDR3 DNA reads as TGTGCCAGCAGCTACTGGGACAGGAGGGAAGAGACCCAGTACTTC.

J is TRBJ2-1 and V is TRBV13; 10 nucleotides match TRBD1. The CDR3 is 15 residues long. CDR1 is PRHDT, CDR2 FYEKMQ, per germline (reference sequence). V lost 4 bases, J lost 7 bases, and 7 bases stayed unmatched. CDR3: CASSSTGGGSNEQFF. DNA for the CDR3: TGTGCCAGCAGCTCGACAGGGGGCGGGTCGAATGAGCAGTTCTTC.